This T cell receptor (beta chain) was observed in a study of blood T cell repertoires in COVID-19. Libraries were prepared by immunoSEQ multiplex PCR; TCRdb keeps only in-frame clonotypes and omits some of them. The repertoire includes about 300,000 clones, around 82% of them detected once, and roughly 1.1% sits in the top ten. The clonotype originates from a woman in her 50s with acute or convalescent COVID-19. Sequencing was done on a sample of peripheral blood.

CDR3 sequence reads: CSASGRGGMSSPLHF. The CDR3 nucleotides read TGCAGTGCTAGTGGGCGAGGGGGAATGTCTTCACCCCTCCACTTT. The chain carries TRBV20-1 and TRBJ1-6; the D gene is possibly TRBD1 (6 bases). CDR3 length: 15 amino acids. CDR1 DFQATT and CDR2 SNEGSKA come from the germline V gene (reference sequence). With 3 bases removed from V and 9 bases from J, the gap between germline ends came to 18 bases.